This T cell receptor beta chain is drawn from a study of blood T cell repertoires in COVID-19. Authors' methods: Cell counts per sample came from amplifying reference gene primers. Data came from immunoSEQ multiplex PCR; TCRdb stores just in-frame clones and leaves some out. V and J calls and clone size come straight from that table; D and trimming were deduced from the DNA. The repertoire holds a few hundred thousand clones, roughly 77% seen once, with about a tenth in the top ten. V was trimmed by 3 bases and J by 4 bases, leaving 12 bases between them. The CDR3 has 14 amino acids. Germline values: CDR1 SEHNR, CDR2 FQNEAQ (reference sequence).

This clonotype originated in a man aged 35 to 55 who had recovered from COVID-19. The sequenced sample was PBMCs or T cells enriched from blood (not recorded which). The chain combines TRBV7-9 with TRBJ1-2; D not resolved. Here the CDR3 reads CASSFNRESYGYTF. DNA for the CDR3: TGTGCCAGCAGCTTCAATCGAGAAAGCTATGGCTACACCTTC. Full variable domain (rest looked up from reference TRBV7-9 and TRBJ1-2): DTGVSQNPRHKITKRGQNVTFRCDPISEHNRLYWYRQTLGQGPEFLTYFQNEAQLEKSRLLSDRFSAERPKGSFSTLEIQRTEQGDSAMYLCASSFNRESYGYTFGSGTRLTVV.